This TCR beta chain is drawn from a study of blood T cell repertoires in COVID-19. Profiling relied on immunoSEQ multiplex PCR, and the TCRdb table lists in-frame clones only, not all of them. The sample holds around 150,000 clones; 75% to 80% are singletons and the top ten take just under 3%. In this sample, this clone turned up once. The sequence derives from a woman between 45 and 60 years old who had recovered from COVID-19. Sequenced: PBMCs or T cells enriched from blood (not recorded which).

CDR3 nucleotide sequence: TGTGCCAGCAAGGGCAGGGGGGTTCCTAATGAAAAACTGTTTTTT. Encoded protein: CASKGRGVPNEKLFF. V and J are TRBV3-1 (or the pseudogene TRBV3-2) and TRBJ1-4, with TRBD1 matching 7 bases. Germline CDR1 is LGHDT and CDR2 is YNNKEL (reference sequence). The length of the CDR3 is 15 residues. V shed 7 bases and J 3 bases; nucleotides not matched to a gene: 8.